This T cell receptor beta chain is from a study of molecular identifiers for immune sequencing clone quantification. As to this clonotype: It may be a read error: a sequence one base away is much more abundant.

MiXCR was run by TCRdb on the PCR reads, yielding one entry per CDR3 protein. This repertoire shows about 97,000 distinct CDR3 sequences, less than 35% found once; its top ten account for roughly 9.3%. CDR3 size: 14 residues. Germline CDR1 and CDR2: MDHEN and SYDVKM. This receptor was obtained from a human donor in good health. Some libraries in this study had Jurkat cell RNA spiked in. V and J are TRBV28 and TRBJ1-5; D ambiguous. Sequenced: naive CD8+ T cells from blood, with Jurkat cell RNA spiked in. Specified subset: FACS-sorted CD8+CD4-CCR7+CD45RA+ naive T cells. The DNA for the CDR3 is TGTGCCAGCAGTTTCGCCGGGAGAGCCCAGCCCCAGCTTTTT. It codes for CASSFAGRAQPQLF.